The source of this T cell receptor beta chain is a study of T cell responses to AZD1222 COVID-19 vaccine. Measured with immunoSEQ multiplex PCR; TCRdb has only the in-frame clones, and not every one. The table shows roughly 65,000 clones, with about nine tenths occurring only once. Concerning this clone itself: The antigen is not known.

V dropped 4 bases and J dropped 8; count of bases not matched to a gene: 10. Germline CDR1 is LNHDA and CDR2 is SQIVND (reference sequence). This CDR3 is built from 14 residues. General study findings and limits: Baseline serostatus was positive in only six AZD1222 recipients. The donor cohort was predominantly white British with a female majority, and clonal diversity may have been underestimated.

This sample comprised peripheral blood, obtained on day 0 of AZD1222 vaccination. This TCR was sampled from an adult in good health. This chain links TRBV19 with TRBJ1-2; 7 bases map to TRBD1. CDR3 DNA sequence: TGTGCCAGTAGTAAACGGGACAGTCAGTGGGGCTACACCTTC. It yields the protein CASSKRDSQWGYTF.